The source of this T cell receptor beta chain is a study of blood T cell repertoires in COVID-19. TCRdb's table, derived via immunoSEQ multiplex PCR, lists solely in-frame clones and lacks some. Of about 140,000 clones listed, 70% to 80% are singletons. This clone was counted a single time. The V segment lost 5 bases and the J segment 2 bases; nucleotides outside the gene matches: 9. This CDR3 comprises 15 residues. CDR1 and CDR2 (germline): SGHVS, FNYEAQ. The source of this sequence is a woman in her fifties or sixties with active or convalescent COVID-19. The specimen sequenced was peripheral blood. The chain joins TRBV7-6 to TRBJ2-7; 7 nucleotides line up with TRBD2. DNA of the CDR3: TGTGCCAGCAGCGGGCAACTAGCGACAACCTACGAGCAGTACTTC. Its protein product is CASSGQLATTYEQYF. Filled out from reference TRBV7-6 and TRBJ2-7, the complete variable domain reads GAGVSQSPRYKVTKRGQDVALRCDPISGHVSLYWYRQALGQGPEFLTYFNYEAQQDKSGLPNDRFSAERPEGSISTLTIQRTEQRDSAMYRCASSGQLATTYEQYFGPGTRLTVT.